This TCR beta chain was found in a study of T-cell memory formation after mild COVID-19 (dated by TCRdb to 2020 to 2022). Notes on the research overall: TCR sequence clusters from the two donors were largely donor specific. In a couple of donors, T-cell clones that expanded and contracted after mild COVID-19 were followed by sequencing TCRalpha and TCRbeta repertoires longitudinally. Two young, previously healthy adult volunteers made up the cohort, one male and one female.

As for this clonotype: Its antigen is not yet known. Base qualities are not recorded, but no much larger clone differs from it by a single base.

Sequenced on an Illumina NovaSeq 6000. TCRalpha and TCRbeta cDNA libraries were constructed by 5'RACE with constant-segment primers, with sample barcodes and unique molecular identifiers being introduced. RNA was extracted from every sample with Trizol reagent. Libraries were amplified in two PCR steps, with a second sample barcode and Illumina TruSeq adapters added in the second step. Sequencing of libraries was performed on an Illumina NovaSeq with 2 x 150 bp paired-end reads. In the source study's methods: The reads were demultiplexed and collapsed into UMI-guided consensus sequences using migec v1.2.7. With mixcr v2.1.11, UMI consensuses were aligned to TRA and TRB V and J templates and assembled into clonotypes. Clonotypes were classified as expanded or contracted when called significant by both edgeR and NoisET, with noise models trained on biological replicates. For edgeR calls, the thresholds were a false discovery rate-adjusted p below 0.01 and a log2 fold-change of 1. As an exploratory analysis of dynamics, PCA with hierarchical clustering was applied to max-normalized trajectories of the 1000 most abundant clonotypes. Separately sequenced CD4+ and CD8+ repertoires were used to assign a CD4 or CD8 phenotype to each responding clone. The public sequencing data were trimmed at Q25 with fastp and processed into clonotypes with MiXCR by TCRdb, which kept only in-frame beta chains. Entries are consolidated by CDR3 protein sequence, retaining the most common genes and DNA. The V and J calls reflect TCRdb's pipeline rather than the authors' work. The sample includes 250,000 to 350,000 distinct CDR3 sequences, with 15% to 20% observed a single time. The ten largest clones take up approximately 23% of the sample.

General study outcomes and caveats: Whether the second-wave clones peaking on day 37 were SARS-CoV-2 specific was not confirmed. The study included only a couple of mild cases, and larger cohorts that include severe cases with pre-infection samples were judged to be necessary. Clones contracting from day 15 to 85 had balanced CD4/CD8 phenotypes, while a second wave expanding from day 15 to 37 was biased towards CD4+. Contracting CD4+ clones appeared mostly in the CM and EM memory subsets, whereas CD8+ clones were enriched in EMRA. Some responding clones were detected in pre-infection memory, which suggested that pre-existing cross-reactive memory T cells had joined the SARS-CoV-2 response.

The junction carries 19 bases between V and J, which are trimmed by 2 bases and 8 bases respectively. Spanning cysteine to phenylalanine, the CDR3 consists of 16 amino acids. The only DNA kept is the CDR3, 48 bases in frame from the first base. In the germline V gene, CDR1 corresponds to SGHTA and CDR2 to FQGNSA. Ficoll-Paque density gradient centrifugation was the method used to isolate PBMCs. The sequencing input was PBMCs or a T cell subset sorted from them (not recorded which). This clonotype originated in a man younger than 35 who had mild COVID-19 (a few samples of this study predate the infection). The sample titles of this study are shuffled in the database, so cell type and time point are left out; the donor was told from shared clones. The sequence joins TRBV7-2 to TRBJ2-1; TRBD1 is a weak D gene call, 5 bases matching. The DNA sequence is as follows: TGTGCCAGCAGCTTAAGGCCGGTCGCCCAGGGCTATGAGCAGTTCTTC. Translated, it gives CASSLRPVAQGYEQFF.